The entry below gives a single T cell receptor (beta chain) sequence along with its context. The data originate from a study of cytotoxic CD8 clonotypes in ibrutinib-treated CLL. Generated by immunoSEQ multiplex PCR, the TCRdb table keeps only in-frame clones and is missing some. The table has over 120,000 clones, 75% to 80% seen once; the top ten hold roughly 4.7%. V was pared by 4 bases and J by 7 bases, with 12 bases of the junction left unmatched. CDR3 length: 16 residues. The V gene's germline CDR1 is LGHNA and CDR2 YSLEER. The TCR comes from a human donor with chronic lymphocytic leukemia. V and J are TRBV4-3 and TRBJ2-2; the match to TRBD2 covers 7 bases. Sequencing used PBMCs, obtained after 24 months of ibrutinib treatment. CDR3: CASSPRAGAMGGELFF. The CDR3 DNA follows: TGCGCCAGCAGCCCGAGGGCGGGAGCGATGGGCGGGGAGCTGTTTTTT.